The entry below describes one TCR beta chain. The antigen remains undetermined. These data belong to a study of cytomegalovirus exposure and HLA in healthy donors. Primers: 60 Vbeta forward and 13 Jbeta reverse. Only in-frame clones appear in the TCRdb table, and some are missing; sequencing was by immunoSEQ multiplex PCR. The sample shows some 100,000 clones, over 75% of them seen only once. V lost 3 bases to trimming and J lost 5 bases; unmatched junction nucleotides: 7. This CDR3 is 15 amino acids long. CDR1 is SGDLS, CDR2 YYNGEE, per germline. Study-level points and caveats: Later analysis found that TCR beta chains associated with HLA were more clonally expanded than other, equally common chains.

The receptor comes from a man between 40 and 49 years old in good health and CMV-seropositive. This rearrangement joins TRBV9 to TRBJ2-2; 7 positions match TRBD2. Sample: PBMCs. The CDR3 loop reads CASSAETSLTGELFF. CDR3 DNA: TGTGCCAGCAGCGCCGAGACTAGCTTGACCGGGGAGCTGTTTTTT.